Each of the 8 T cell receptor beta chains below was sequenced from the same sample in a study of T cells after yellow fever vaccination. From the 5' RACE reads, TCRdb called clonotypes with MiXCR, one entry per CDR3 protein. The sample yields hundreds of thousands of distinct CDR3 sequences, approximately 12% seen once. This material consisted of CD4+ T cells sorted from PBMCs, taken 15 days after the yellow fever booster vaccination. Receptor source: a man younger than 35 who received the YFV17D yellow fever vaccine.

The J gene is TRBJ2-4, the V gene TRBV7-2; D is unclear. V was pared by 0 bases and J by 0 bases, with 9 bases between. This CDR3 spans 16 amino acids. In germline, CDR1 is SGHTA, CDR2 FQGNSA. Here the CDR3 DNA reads TGTGCCAGCAGCTTAGCGCATCAGCTAGCCAAAAACATTCAGTACTTC. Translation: CASSLAHQLAKNIQYF.

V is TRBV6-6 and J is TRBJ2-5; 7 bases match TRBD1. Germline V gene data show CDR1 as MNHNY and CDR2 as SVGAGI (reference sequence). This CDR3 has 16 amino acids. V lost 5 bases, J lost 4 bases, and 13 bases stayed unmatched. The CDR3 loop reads CASSKATGSAAETQYF. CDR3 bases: TGTGCCAGCAGTAAAGCGACAGGGAGTGCGGCAGAGACCCAGTACTTC.

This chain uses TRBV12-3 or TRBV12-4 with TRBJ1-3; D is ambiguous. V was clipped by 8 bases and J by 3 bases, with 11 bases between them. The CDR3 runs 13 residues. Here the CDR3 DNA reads TGTGCCAGCTCTAAGGGAGGTGGAAACACCATATATTTT. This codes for CASSKGGGNTIYF.

Here the CDR3 DNA reads TGTGCCAGCAGTCCTCCGGGACAGTACAATGAGCAGTTCTTC. It encodes CASSPPGQYNEQFF. The chain couples TRBV7-6 to TRBJ2-1; 7 nucleotides agree with TRBD1. V lost 6 bases to trimming and J lost 4 bases; unmatched junction nucleotides: 6. CDR3 length equals 14 residues. The germline gives CDR1 SGHVS, CDR2 FNYEAQ.

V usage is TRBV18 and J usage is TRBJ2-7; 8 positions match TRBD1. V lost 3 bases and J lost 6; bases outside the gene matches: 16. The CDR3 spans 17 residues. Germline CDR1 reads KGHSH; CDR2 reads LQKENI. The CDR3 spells CASSPILRVTGVGEQYF. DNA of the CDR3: TGTGCCAGCTCACCCATCCTGAGAGTGACAGGGGTAGGCGAGCAGTACTTC.

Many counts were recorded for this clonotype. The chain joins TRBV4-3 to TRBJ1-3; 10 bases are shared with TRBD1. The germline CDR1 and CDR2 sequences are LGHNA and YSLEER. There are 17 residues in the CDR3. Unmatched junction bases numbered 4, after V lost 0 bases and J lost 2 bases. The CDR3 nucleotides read TGCGCCAGCAGCCAAGACCGGACAGGGGGAGCTGGAAACACCATATATTTT. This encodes CASSQDRTGGAGNTIYF.

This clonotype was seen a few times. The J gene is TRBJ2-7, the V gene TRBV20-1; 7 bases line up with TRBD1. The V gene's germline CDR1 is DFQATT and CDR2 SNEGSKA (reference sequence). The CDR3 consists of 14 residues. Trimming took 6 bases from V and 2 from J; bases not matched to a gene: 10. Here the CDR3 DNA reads TGCAGTGCGGGGGACAGCCAGAGTCCCTACGAGCAGTACTTC. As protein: CSAGDSQSPYEQYF.

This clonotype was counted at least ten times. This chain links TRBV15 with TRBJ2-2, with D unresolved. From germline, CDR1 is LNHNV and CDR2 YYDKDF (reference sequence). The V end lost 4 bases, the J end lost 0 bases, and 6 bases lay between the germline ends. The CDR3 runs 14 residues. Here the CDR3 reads CATSISPNTGELFF. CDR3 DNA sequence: TGTGCCACCAGCATCAGCCCGAACACCGGGGAGCTGTTTTTT. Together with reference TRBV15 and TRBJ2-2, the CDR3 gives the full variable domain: DAMVIQNPRYQVTQFGKPVTLSCSQTLNHNVMYWYQQKSSQAPKLLFHYYDKDFNNEADTPDNFQSRRPNTSFCFLDIRSPGLGDTAMYLCATSISPNTGELFFGEGSRLTVL.